The T cell receptor (beta chain) described here comes from a study of blood T cell repertoires in COVID-19. Study information: Material from acute and convalescent COVID-19 was sourced from the United States, Italy and Spain. T cells, B-cell-depleted T cells, or PBMCs supplied cDNA or gDNA.

How the authors handled the data: Using reference gene primer amplification, nucleated cell counts were estimated. Here immunoSEQ multiplex PCR was the method, and the copy in TCRdb shows in-frame clones only, minus some. Clonal size and the V and J genes are those of that table, whereas D and trimming came from the DNA. The repertoire holds under 350,000 clones, with roughly 86% as singletons. Patients at the Seattle site were enrolled during active infection and followed longitudinally. CDR1 and CDR2 from the germline V gene are MNHNS and SASEGT. The CDR3 has 17 amino acids. The ends were cut back, 1 base at V and 6 bases at J, with 18 bases in the middle.

This clonotype originated in a woman aged 25 to 39 with COVID-19, enrolled during active disease. The sequenced material came from peripheral blood. V usage is TRBV6-1 and J usage is TRBJ2-2; D remains unclear. The CDR3 DNA reads as TGTGCCAGCAGTGAAGTGTTGGGCAGCCATGGCCCCGGGGAGCTGTTTTTT. Translating it yields CASSEVLGSHGPGELFF.